The entry below gives a single T cell receptor (beta chain) sequence along with its context. Antigen specificity is unknown. This sample is part of a study of cytomegalovirus exposure and HLA in healthy donors. Findings of the study overall: An analysis done earlier found most TCR beta V segments productive about 87% or about 30% of the time. CMV serostatus was the sole immune exposure information available. TCR beta V- and J-gene trimming, according to a later analysis, was linked to a missense DCLRE1C variant.

CDR1 WSHSY and CDR2 SAAADI come from the germline V gene. CDR3 size: 15 residues. V lost 6 bases, J lost 2 bases, and 14 bases lay in between. 13 Jbeta primers and 60 Vbeta primers were used for the PCR. The data were produced by immunoSEQ multiplex PCR, yet TCRdb's version contains in-frame clones alone and is incomplete. Here the sample spans approximately 210,000 clones, around 90% being singletons. The clonotype comes from a woman aged 18-29 years in good health and CMV-seronegative. Sequences were obtained from PBMCs. V and J are TRBV10-2 and TRBJ1-5; D not resolved. The CDR3 DNA reads TGCGCCAGCAGGGAGGCAGAAACAGGCAATCAGCCCCAGCATTTT. It encodes CASREAETGNQPQHF.